Below, 21 T cell receptor beta chains from the same sample are listed, as sequenced in a study of blood T cell repertoires in COVID-19. The data were produced by immunoSEQ multiplex PCR, yet TCRdb's version contains in-frame clones alone and is incomplete. The repertoire holds about 50,000 clones, with around 83% as singletons. The sample was peripheral blood. These receptors came from a woman over 75 with acute or convalescent COVID-19.

V gene TRBV5-1 combines with J gene TRBJ1-3; D not resolved. Trimming removed 3 bases from V and 4 bases from J, with 14 bases in between. The CDR3 length is 15 residues. CDR1 is SGHRS, CDR2 YFSETQ, per germline. This CDR3 is CASSSTRSSGNTIYF. CDR3 coding DNA: TGCGCCAGCAGCTCGACACGGTCCTCCGGAAACACCATATATTTT.

The count of this clone is one. This chain joins TRBV3-1 (or the pseudogene TRBV3-2) and TRBJ1-2, with TRBD1 matching 9 bases. V trimming: 0 bases; J trimming: 8 bases; junction bases outside the gene matches: 7. Germline lookup yields CDR1 LGHDT and CDR2 YNNKEL (reference sequence). The CDR3 is made up of 15 amino acids. CDR3 DNA: TGTGCCAGCAGCCAAGATTTAGGGACAGGGTTAGGCTACACCTTC. This translates into CASSQDLGTGLGYTF.

J is TRBJ2-4 and V is TRBV2, with unresolved D. The CDR3 length is 14 residues. CDR1 and CDR2 from the germline V gene are SNHLY and FYNNEI. Deletions cut 1 base from V and 6 bases from J, with 10 bases between. The CDR3 loop is CASSEGFRVNIQYF. CDR3 bases: TGTGCCAGCAGTGAAGGGTTTCGGGTAAACATTCAGTACTTC.

The table lists this clone with a few counts. The chain is built from TRBV5-5 and TRBJ1-6; TRBD1 matches at 8 bases. The germline CDR1 and CDR2 sequences are SGHKS and YYEKEE (reference sequence). Trimming removed 3 bases from V and 6 bases from J; junction bases left unmatched: 8. The CDR3 contains 16 residues. The CDR3 loop reads CASSSDQGASNSPLHF. CDR3 DNA sequence: TGTGCCAGCAGCTCAGACCAGGGGGCGAGTAATTCACCCCTCCACTTT.

Here the CDR3 reads CASSSPPQHF. The CDR3 nucleotides are TGTGCCAGCAGCTCTCCCCCCCAGCATTTT. The rearrangement links TRBV7-9 to TRBJ1-5; unclear D gene. V was trimmed by 4 bases and J by 10 bases, leaving 5 bases between them. Germline V gene data show CDR1 as SEHNR and CDR2 as FQNEAQ (reference sequence). This CDR3 is built from 10 residues.

The V and J genes are TRBV5-1 and TRBJ2-2, with D possibly matching TRBD2 (6 bases). The length of the CDR3 is 16 residues. In germline, CDR1 is SGHRS, CDR2 YFSETQ. Trimming removed 2 bases from V and 1 base from J, with 12 bases in between. The CDR3 is CASSFSGLQNTGELFF. CDR3 in DNA: TGCGCCAGCAGCTTTTCGGGACTGCAGAACACCGGGGAGCTGTTTTTT.

The chain is built from TRBV5-8 and TRBJ1-6; 7 bases are shared with TRBD1. The CDR3 is made up of 15 amino acids. CDR1 and CDR2 from the germline V gene are SGHTS and YDEGEE. The V gene end was trimmed by 0 bases and the J gene end by 7 bases; junction bases not matched to a gene: 4. For the CDR3, the DNA is TGTGCCAGCAGCTTGGAGGGACAGTTAAATTCACCCCTCCACTTT. Its protein product is CASSLEGQLNSPLHF. Supplemented by reference TRBV5-8 and TRBJ1-6, the full variable domain reads EAGVTQSPTHLIKTRGQQATLRCSPISGHTSVYWYQQALGLGLQFLLWYDEGEERNRGNFPPRFSGRQFPNYSSELNVNALELEDSALYLCASSLEGQLNSPLHFGNGTRLTVT.

The CDR3 loop reads CASSRLAPGELFF. CDR3 in DNA: TGTGCCAGCTCACGTCTAGCGCCCGGGGAGCTGTTTTTT. The chain employs TRBV18 and TRBJ2-2; tentative D call: TRBD2 (6 bases). Germline V lookup: CDR1 KGHSH, CDR2 LQKENI. The CDR3 extends over 13 amino acids. Trimming took 4 bases from V and 6 from J, leaving 9 bases between them.

Remarks on this clone: One end of the junction fails to match germline, which may point to a read error. The chain carries TRBV7-7 and TRBJ2-6; possible D gene TRBD1, 5 bases. Germline CDR1 and CDR2: SSHAT and FNYEAQ (reference sequence). The CDR3 is made up of 15 amino acids. CDR3 loop: CASSPGFSGANVLTF. In DNA form, the CDR3 reads TGTGCTAGCAGCCCAGGGTTCTCTGGGGCCAACGTCCTGACTTTC.

The chain joins TRBV30 to TRBJ1-2, with D hard to call. The ends were cut back, 0 bases at V and 2 bases at J, with 10 bases in the middle. Germline V gene data show CDR1 as GTSNPN and CDR2 as SVGIG (reference sequence). The CDR3 runs 14 residues. CDR3 in DNA: TGTGCCTGGAGTGTACCCGCGGGGAACTATGGCTACACCTTC. This codes for CAWSVPAGNYGYTF.

The gene calls are TRBV4-1 and TRBJ2-1; tentatively, D is TRBD2 (6 bases). The germline V gene has CDR1 MGHRA and CDR2 YSYEKL. The CDR3 extends over 14 amino acids. V lost 3 bases to trimming and J lost 7 bases, with 13 bases between them. The CDR3 region is CASSHEAGWNEQFF. In nucleotides, the CDR3 is TGCGCCAGCAGCCACGAGGCGGGGTGGAATGAGCAGTTCTTC.

The rearrangement joins TRBV6-6 to TRBJ1-2; D unclear. CDR1 MNHNY and CDR2 SVGAGI come from the germline V gene (reference sequence). V lost 2 bases to trimming and J lost 4 bases, with 8 bases between them. The length of the CDR3 is 13 residues. CDR3 nucleotide sequence: TGTGCCAGCAGTTACCTTACGGGCTATGGCTACACCTTC. This sequence encodes CASSYLTGYGYTF.

The chain joins TRBV4-2 to TRBJ1-1; D may be TRBD1 (5 bases). Looked up from germline, CDR1 is LGHNA and CDR2 is YNFKEQ. V was shortened by 0 bases and J by 3 bases, with 11 bases between the two germline ends. This CDR3 has 15 amino acids. The CDR3 protein is CASSQEAGVYTEAFF. In nucleotides, the CDR3 is TGTGCCAGCAGCCAAGAAGCGGGGGTTTACACTGAAGCTTTCTTT.

The V and J genes are TRBV5-4 and TRBJ1-5; D ambiguous. Germline loops: CDR1 SGHNT, CDR2 YYREEE (reference sequence). V was clipped by 5 bases and J by 5 bases, with 17 bases between them. The CDR3 loop spans 15 amino acids. The CDR3 reads CASSLIPQADQPQHF. The CDR3 nucleotides read TGTGCCAGCAGTCTCATACCGCAAGCGGATCAGCCCCAGCATTTT.

CDR3 in amino acids: CASRLAGARTDTQYF. The CDR3 coding sequence is TGTGCCAGCAGACTAGCGGGGGCTCGGACGGATACGCAGTATTTT. The V call is TRBV2, the J call TRBJ2-3, with 11 bases matching TRBD2. This CDR3 has 15 residues. Per germline, CDR1 SNHLY and CDR2 FYNNEI. V shed 6 bases, J shed 6 bases, and the junction held 8 bases outside the gene matches.

V is TRBV6-6 and J is TRBJ2-3; possible D gene TRBD1, 6 bases. CDR3 size: 15 residues. Between the trimmed V and J ends, which lost 0 bases and 0 bases, there was a span of 7 bases. The germline gives CDR1 MNHNY, CDR2 SVGAGI (reference sequence). Here the CDR3 DNA reads TGTGCCAGCAGTTACTCGGGGGCTAGCACAGATACGCAGTATTTT. Encoded protein: CASSYSGASTDTQYF.

V gene TRBV5-1 combines with J gene TRBJ2-3, with 9 bases identical to TRBD2. The CDR3 runs to 14 residues. V dropped 7 bases and J dropped 6; count of bases not matched to a gene: 9. Germline CDR1 reads SGHRS; CDR2 reads YFSETQ. CDR3 DNA: TGCGCCAGCTGGGTAGGGCTAGCGGGGGATACGCAGTATTTT. Its translation: CASWVGLAGDTQYF.

V is TRBV5-5 and J is TRBJ2-4, with a tentative D call TRBD2 (6 bases). Per the germline V gene, CDR1 is SGHKS and CDR2 is YYEKEE (reference sequence). V was shortened by 4 bases and J by 8 bases, with 16 bases between the two germline ends. The length of the CDR3 is 14 residues. This chain's CDR3 is CASSVDGGRDIQYF. As DNA, the CDR3 is TGTGCCAGCAGCGTGGACGGGGGTCGGGACATTCAGTACTTC.

This sequence joins TRBV9 and TRBJ1-3; 10 bases line up with TRBD1. CDR1 is SGDLS, CDR2 YYNGEE, per germline. This CDR3 has 19 amino acids. V lost 2 bases, J lost 0 bases, and 11 bases stayed unmatched. CDR3 in amino acids: CASSVDLGQGTHSGNTIYF. CDR3 coding DNA: TGTGCCAGCAGCGTGGACCTGGGACAGGGGACCCACTCTGGAAACACCATATATTTT.

The rearrangement joins TRBV11-3 to TRBJ2-2; TRBD2 agrees at 10 bases. CDR1 is SGHNT and CDR2 is YENEEA in the germline V gene. The V segment lost 5 bases and the J segment 7 bases; nucleotides outside the gene matches: 7. The CDR3 loop spans 15 amino acids. The CDR3: CASSERGGRGGELFF. CDR3 in DNA: TGTGCCAGCAGCGAGCGGGGGGGCAGAGGCGGGGAGCTGTTTTTT.

The chain recombines TRBV29-1 with TRBJ2-5; 9 bases line up with TRBD1. V lost 5 bases to trimming and J lost 4 bases; unmatched junction nucleotides: 2. The germline gives CDR1 SQVTM, CDR2 ANQGSEA. The CDR3 totals 12 residues. Here the CDR3 DNA reads TGCAGCGTTCACAGGGGGCGAGAGACCCAGTACTTC. Translated, it gives CSVHRGRETQYF.